Below are 5 T cell receptor beta chains sequenced from a single sample in a study of blood T cell repertoires in COVID-19. Measured with immunoSEQ multiplex PCR; TCRdb has only the in-frame clones, and not every one. The sample records about 75,000 clones, about nine tenths being singletons. The sequencing input was peripheral blood. The receptors here all came from a human donor in a cohort sampled during active COVID-19.

The rearrangement links TRBV5-5 to TRBJ1-2; D possibly corresponds to TRBD1 (6 bases). With 2 bases removed from V and 5 bases from J, the gap between germline ends came to 13 bases. This CDR3 contains 14 residues. Germline V lookup: CDR1 SGHKS, CDR2 YYEKEE (reference sequence). CDR3 in DNA: TGTGCCAGCAGCTTCCGGGACATTCGATATGGCTACACCTTC. It translates to CASSFRDIRYGYTF. The entire variable domain, with the rest obtained from reference TRBV5-5 and TRBJ1-2, is as follows: DAGVTQSPTHLIKTRGQQVTLRCSPISGHKSVSWYQQVLGQGPQFIFQYYEKEERGRGNFPDRFSARQFPNYSSELNVNALLLGDSALYLCASSFRDIRYGYTFGSGTRLTVV.

This clone was counted once. V gene TRBV28 combines with J gene TRBJ2-5, with D uncertain. CDR3 length: 14 amino acids. The germline CDR1 and CDR2 sequences are MDHEN and SYDVKM. Trimming shortened V by 7 bases and J by 5 bases, and 17 bases separated the two germline ends. The CDR3 here is CASTAPPGGETQYF. The CDR3, as DNA: TGTGCCAGCACCGCCCCCCCAGGTGGGGAGACCCAGTACTTC. Full variable domain (outside the CDR3, taken from reference TRBV28 and TRBJ2-5): DVKVTQSSRYLVKRTGEKVFLECVQDMDHENMFWYRQDPGLGLRLIYFSYDVKMKEKGDIPEGYSVSREKKERFSLILESASTNQTSMYLCASTAPPGGETQYFGPGTRLLVL.

The genes are TRBV5-1 and TRBJ2-5, with 7 bases lining up with TRBD1. The germline V gene encodes CDR1 SGHRS and CDR2 YFSETQ. V lost 5 bases to trimming and J lost 3 bases; unmatched junction nucleotides: 4. CDR3 size: 13 residues. CDR3 region: CASSTGTEETQYF. The CDR3 nucleotides are TGCGCCAGCAGTACTGGGACAGAAGAGACCCAGTACTTC. The full variable domain, its missing parts supplied by reference TRBV5-1 and TRBJ2-5, is KAGVTQTPRYLIKTRGQQVTLSCSPISGHRSVSWYQQTPGQGLQFLFEYFSETQRNKGNFPGRFSGRQFSNSRSEMNVSTLELGDSALYLCASSTGTEETQYFGPGTRLLVL.

The rearrangement joins TRBV5-1 to TRBJ2-7, with a possible D match to TRBD1 (5 bases). The CDR3 is 11 residues long. Germline-derived CDR1 and CDR2 are SGHRS and YFSETQ. Deletions cut 4 bases from V and 7 bases from J, with 9 bases between. This chain's CDR3 is CASSPDREQYF. In DNA form, the CDR3 reads TGCGCCAGCAGCCCAGACAGAGAGCAGTACTTC.

This chain links TRBV29-1 with TRBJ1-2, with 8 bases matching TRBD1. CDR3 length: 15 amino acids. The germline gives CDR1 SQVTM, CDR2 ANQGSEA. The V and J ends lost 5 bases and 7 bases, in that order; junction bases with no gene match: 15. CDR3 DNA: TGCAGCGTTCACACCCCCGGCACAGGGGGTGGTGGCTACACCTTC. Encoded protein: CSVHTPGTGGGGYTF.